Below, 19 T cell receptor beta chains from the same sample are listed, as sequenced in a study of T cell repertoires in cytomegalovirus infection. Each CDR3 protein is one row after TCRdb ran MiXCR on the reads. The sample lists approximately 550,000 distinct CDR3 sequences, approximately 17% occurring once. The specimen was CD8+ T cells from PBMCs. These receptors all stem from a human donor in good health (CMV status not recorded). Some clones in this sample may be carry-over from other donors' samples.

In this sample, this clonotype turned up a few times. In DNA, the CDR3 is TGCGCCAGCAGCTTACAGGGGGGCCCGGACGAGCAGTACTTC. Protein: CASSLQGGPDEQYF. The chain uses TRBV5-1 and TRBJ2-7; 8 positions agree with TRBD1. The CDR3 has 14 amino acids. Germline lookup yields CDR1 SGHRS and CDR2 YFSETQ. V shed 2 bases, J shed 5 bases, and the junction held 6 bases outside the gene matches.

This clonotype was seen a few times. The chain recombines TRBV12-3 or TRBV12-4 with TRBJ2-4; 8 bases are a match to TRBD1. CDR3 length equals 16 residues. V lost 7 bases, J lost 6 bases, and 14 bases stayed unmatched. The CDR3 DNA sequence: TGTGCCAGCACCCGAGACCGACAGGGGAGGCGAAACATTCAGTACTTC. Its translation is CASTRDRQGRRNIQYF.

This clonotype was seen once. Just one base apart from a much larger clone, this may be a read error. The V call is TRBV6-8, the J call TRBJ2-3; TRBD1 might be the D (5 bases). The length of the CDR3 is 16 residues. CDR1 MNHGY and CDR2 SAAAGT come from the germline V gene. V lost 5 bases and J 2 bases, leaving 17 bases between the germline ends. The CDR3 DNA is TGTGCCAGCAGTAAAGGTGGACACCGATTCACAGATACGCAGTATTTT. Its protein is CASSKGGHRFTDTQYF.

V and J are TRBV7-8 and TRBJ2-1; D is tentatively TRBD1 or TRBD2 (6 bases each). The germline gives CDR1 SGHVS, CDR2 FQNEAQ. Deletions cut 2 bases from V and 2 bases from J, with 13 bases between. This CDR3 is built from 16 residues. The CDR3 loop reads CASSLSRGPPYNEQFF. DNA of the CDR3: TGTGCCAGCAGCTTAAGCCGGGGGCCCCCCTACAATGAGCAGTTCTTC.

V usage is TRBV5-1 and J usage is TRBJ2-2; D is undetermined. CDR3 length: 14 residues. V lost 5 bases to trimming and J lost 1 base, with 9 bases between them. Germline V gives CDR1 SGHRS, CDR2 YFSETQ. DNA of the CDR3: TGCGCCAGCAGTTCCCCTGAGAACACCGGGGAGCTGTTTTTT. This translates into CASSSPENTGELFF. Based on the CDR3 plus reference TRBV5-1 and TRBJ2-2, the full variable domain is KAGVTQTPRYLIKTRGQQVTLSCSPISGHRSVSWYQQTPGQGLQFLFEYFSETQRNKGNFPGRFSGRQFSNSRSEMNVSTLELGDSALYLCASSSPENTGELFFGEGSRLTVL.

V gene TRBV28 combines with J gene TRBJ2-7; D unresolved. V was trimmed by 1 base and J by 3 bases, leaving 7 bases between them. From germline, CDR1 is MDHEN and CDR2 SYDVKM. The CDR3 contains 13 residues. The DNA of the CDR3 is TGTGCCAGCAGTTTATTTGGGGACTACGAGCAGTACTTC. Its translation is CASSLFGDYEQYF. The full variable domain, rest sourced from reference TRBV28 and TRBJ2-7, is DVKVTQSSRYLVKRTGEKVFLECVQDMDHENMFWYRQDPGLGLRLIYFSYDVKMKEKGDIPEGYSVSREKKERFSLILESASTNQTSMYLCASSLFGDYEQYFGPGTRLTVT.

In this sample, this clonotype turned up many times. The chain recombines TRBV4-1 with TRBJ1-4; D possibly corresponds to TRBD1 (5 bases). V was cut by 4 bases and J by 0 bases, with 15 bases left in between. Germline CDR1 reads MGHRA; CDR2 reads YSYEKL. The CDR3 covers 17 residues. CDR3 sequence (DNA): TGCGCCAGCAGCCGACAAGACCAGGGTGCAACTAATGAAAAACTGTTTTTT. Its protein is CASSRQDQGATNEKLFF.

The chain joins TRBV27 to TRBJ2-2; D remains ambiguous. Germline loops: CDR1 MNHEY, CDR2 SMNVEV (reference sequence). The V end was cut by 3 bases, the J end by 4 bases, with 15 bases between. The length of the CDR3 is 16 residues. The CDR3 DNA reads TGTGCCAGCAGTTTCTTTCGGCAGATGGGCACCGGGGAGCTGTTTTTT. Translating it yields CASSFFRQMGTGELFF.

This clonotype has at least ten counts. The chain uses TRBV25-1 and TRBJ1-5; no clear D gene. The CDR3 has 14 amino acids. CDR1 and CDR2 (germline): MGHDK, SYGVNS. V was shortened by 3 bases and J by 3 bases, with 9 bases between the two germline ends. The CDR3: CASSEQEYNQPQHF. In DNA, the CDR3 is TGTGCCAGCAGTGAGCAGGAGTACAATCAGCCCCAGCATTTT.

The chain uses TRBV10-3 and TRBJ2-1; D might be TRBD1 or TRBD2, each matching 5 bases. V lost 3 bases and J lost 6, with 9 bases in between. The CDR3 runs 13 residues. CDR1 ENHRY and CDR2 SYGVKD come from the germline V gene. The CDR3 DNA reads as TGTGCCATCAGTGAATTGGGGGTCAATGAGCAGTTCTTC. Translated: CAISELGVNEQFF.

This clonotype was detected ten times or more. The chain links TRBV11-2 to TRBJ2-2; D is ambiguous. Trimming took off 2 bases at V and 5 bases at J, with 3 bases between the two ends. The CDR3 covers 12 residues. Germline CDR1 reads SGHAT; CDR2 reads FQNNGV. CDR3 in amino acids: CASSLMTGELFF. CDR3 bases: TGTGCCAGCAGCTTAATGACCGGGGAGCTGTTTTTT.

This clonotype came up many times. This chain links TRBV7-9 with TRBJ2-7, with TRBD1 matching 9 bases. This CDR3 contains 15 residues. Per the germline V gene, CDR1 is SEHNR and CDR2 is FQNEAQ (reference sequence). V was pared by 5 bases and J by 3 bases, with 8 bases of the junction left unmatched. DNA of the CDR3: TGTGCCAGCAGCCCCGGGACAGGGAAACACTACGAGCAGTACTTC. Its translation is CASSPGTGKHYEQYF.

This rearrangement joins TRBV12-3 or TRBV12-4 to TRBJ2-5; tentatively, D is TRBD2 (6 bases). V was trimmed by 2 bases and J by 5 bases, leaving 12 bases between them. The CDR3 sequence is 14 residues long. This CDR3 reads CASSLLASGETQYF. The CDR3 DNA reads TGTGCCAGCAGTTTACTAGCGTCGGGGGAGACCCAGTACTTC.

In this sample, this clonotype turned up many times. The chain uses TRBV7-8 and TRBJ2-1; 8 nucleotides match TRBD1. The CDR3 runs 15 residues. Per germline, CDR1 SGHVS and CDR2 FQNEAQ. The junction had 5 bases not matched to a gene; V was cut back by 0 bases and J by 7 bases. This chain's CDR3 is CASSLARGPRNEQFF. DNA for the CDR3: TGTGCCAGCAGCTTAGCCAGGGGGCCTAGGAATGAGCAGTTCTTC.

This clonotype was picked up many times. This chain uses TRBV19 with TRBJ1-5; D ambiguous. The V end was cut by 7 bases, the J end by 1 base, with 14 bases between. The CDR3 sequence is 15 residues long. Germline V gene lookup returns CDR1 LNHDA and CDR2 SQIVND (reference sequence). The CDR3 DNA reads TGTGCCAGTACTACGGGGAGGAGAAGCAATCAGCCCCAGCATTTT. Protein sequence: CASTTGRRSNQPQHF. The full variable domain, completed using reference TRBV19 and TRBJ1-5, is DGGITQSPKYLFRKEGQNVTLSCEQNLNHDAMYWYRQDPGQGLRLIYYSQIVNDFQKGDIAEGYSVSREKKESFPLTVTSAQKNPTAFYLCASTTGRRSNQPQHFGDGTRLSIL.

A word on this clonotype: The junction does not match germline at one end; this may be a read error. The CDR3 here is CANHRGRTDF. CDR3 nucleotide sequence: TGTGCCAATCACAGGGGGCGCACGGACTTC. V and J are TRBV2 and TRBJ2-5, with 9 bases matching TRBD1. Germline CDR1 is SNHLY and CDR2 is FYNNEI. The CDR3 has 10 residues.

The genes are TRBV6-8 and TRBJ2-1; tentatively, D is TRBD1 (6 bases). The CDR3 sequence is 16 residues long. The V end lost 0 bases, the J end lost 9 bases, and 18 bases lay between the germline ends. CDR1 is MNHGY and CDR2 is SAAAGT in the germline V gene. CDR3 bases: TGTGCCAGCAGTTACTCGAGGCACAGGGTTGAGGGTGAGCAGTTCTTC. The encoded protein is CASSYSRHRVEGEQFF.

This clonotype was detected ten times or more. The chain uses TRBV7-8 and TRBJ1-1; D might be TRBD1 (5 bases). V shed 6 bases and J shed 3 bases, with 14 bases lying between them. CDR3 length equals 14 residues. From germline, CDR1 is SGHVS and CDR2 FQNEAQ. CDR3 region: CASRLSLGDTEAFF. CDR3 DNA sequence: TGTGCCAGCAGACTCTCTTTGGGGGACACTGAAGCTTTCTTT.

This clonotype was picked up a small number of times. The chain employs TRBV23-1 and TRBJ2-5; D not certain. TRBV23-1 is marked as an open reading frame, function uncertain. V was pared by 3 bases and J by 1 base, with 3 bases between. The CDR3 loop spans 12 amino acids. CDR3 in DNA: TGCGCCAGCAGTCAGTCCCAAGAGACCCAGTACTTC. Translating it yields CASSQSQETQYF.